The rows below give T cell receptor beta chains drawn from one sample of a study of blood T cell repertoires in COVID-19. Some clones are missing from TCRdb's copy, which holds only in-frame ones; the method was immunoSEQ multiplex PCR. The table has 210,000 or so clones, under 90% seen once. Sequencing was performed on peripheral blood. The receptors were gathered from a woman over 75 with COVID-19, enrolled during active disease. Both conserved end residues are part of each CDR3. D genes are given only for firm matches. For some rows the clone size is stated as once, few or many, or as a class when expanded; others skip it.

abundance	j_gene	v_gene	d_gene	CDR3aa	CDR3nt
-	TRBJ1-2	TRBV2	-	CASRELFIQSSYGYTF	TGTGCCAGCAGGGAGCTATTTATCCAAAGTTCCTATGGCTACACCTTC
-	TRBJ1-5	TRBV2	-	CASDPLGGRDQPQHF	TGTGCCAGCGACCCCTTGGGGGGTAGAGATCAGCCCCAGCATTTT
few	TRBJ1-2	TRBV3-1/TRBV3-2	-	CASSPPAGRGGYTF	TGTGCCAGCAGCCCACCTGCGGGCCGCGGGGGCTACACCTTC
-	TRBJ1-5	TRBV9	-	CASSVDTGEQPQHF	TGTGCCAGCAGCGTAGATACAGGTGAACAGCCCCAGCATTTT
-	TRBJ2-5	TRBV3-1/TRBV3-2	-	CASSQGGGALGQETQYF	TGTGCCAGCAGCCAAGGAGGGGGGGCTCTCGGCCAAGAGACCCAGTACTTC
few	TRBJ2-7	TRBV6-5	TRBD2	CASTDGGASSYEQYF	TGTGCCAGCACCGACGGGGGGGCCTCCTCCTACGAGCAGTACTTC
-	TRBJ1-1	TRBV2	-	CASTREKSLTEAFF	TGTGCCAGCACAAGGGAGAAGTCTCTCACTGAAGCTTTCTTT
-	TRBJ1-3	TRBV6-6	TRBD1	CASSRDRDWDGNTIYF	TGTGCCAGCAGTCGGGACAGGGACTGGGATGGAAACACCATATATTTT
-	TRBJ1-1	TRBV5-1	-	CASSLDPIPAEAFF	TGCGCCAGCAGCTTGGACCCTATTCCCGCTGAAGCTTTCTTT
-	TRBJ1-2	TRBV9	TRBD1	CASSVGGLGQGYGYTF	TGTGCCAGCAGCGTAGGCGGGCTGGGACAGGGTTACGGCTACACCTTC
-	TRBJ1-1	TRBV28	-	CASIGAADTEAFF	TGTGCCAGCATAGGGGCGGCAGACACTGAAGCTTTCTTT
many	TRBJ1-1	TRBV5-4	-	CASSSRTEAFF	TGTGCCAGCAGCTCCCGGACTGAAGCTTTCTTT
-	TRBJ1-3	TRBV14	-	CASSQALTATGNTIYF	TGTGCCAGCAGCCAAGCCCTCACAGCAACGGGAAACACCATATATTTT
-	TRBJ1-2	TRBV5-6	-	CASSLDRWRTYGYTF	TGTGCCAGCAGCCTAGACCGCTGGAGGACCTATGGCTACACCTTC
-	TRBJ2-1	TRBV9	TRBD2	CASSSGSGGPDEQFF	TGTGCCAGCAGCTCTGGGAGCGGGGGGCCCGATGAGCAGTTCTTC
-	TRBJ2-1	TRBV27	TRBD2	CASIPLAGAYSYNEQFF	TGTGCCAGCATCCCTCTAGCGGGGGCCTACTCCTACAATGAGCAGTTCTTC
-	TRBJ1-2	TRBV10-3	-	CATTQTATPNYGYTF	TGTGCCACCACACAAACAGCTACCCCTAACTATGGCTACACCTTC
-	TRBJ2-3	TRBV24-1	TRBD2	CATSERGLAGVTDTQYF	TGTGCCACCAGTGAACGAGGACTAGCGGGAGTCACAGATACGCAGTATTTT
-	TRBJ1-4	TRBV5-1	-	CASSSVLNEKLFF	TGCGCCAGCAGCTCGGTCCTTAATGAAAAACTGTTTTTT
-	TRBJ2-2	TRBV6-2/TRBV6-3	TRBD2	CASSPGTTRSRELFF	TGTGCCAGCAGTCCCGGGACTACCCGCTCGCGGGAGCTGTTTTTT
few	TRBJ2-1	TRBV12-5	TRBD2	CASGLVQGGGTPNEQFF	TGTGCTAGTGGTTTGGTACAGGGCGGGGGGACACCCAATGAGCAGTTCTTC
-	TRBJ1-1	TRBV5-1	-	CASSFAGTKNTEAFF	TGCGCCAGCAGCTTCGCCGGGACAAAGAACACTGAAGCTTTCTTT
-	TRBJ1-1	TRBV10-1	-	CASKQGLDTEAFF	TGCGCCAGCAAACAGGGTCTGGACACTGAAGCTTTCTTT
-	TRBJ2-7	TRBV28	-	CASVGAIPSYEQYF	TGTGCCAGCGTGGGGGCTATCCCCTCCTACGAGCAGTACTTC
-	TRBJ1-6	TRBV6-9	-	CASQTEGVNSPLHF	TGTGCCAGCCAGACCGAGGGGGTTAATTCACCCCTCCACTTT
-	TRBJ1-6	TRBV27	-	CASSSPEGGRNSPLHF	TGTGCCAGCAGTTCCCCAGAGGGCGGTAGGAATTCACCCCTCCACTTT
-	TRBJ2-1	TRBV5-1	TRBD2	CASSLGTSGNNEQFF	TGCGCCAGCAGCTTGGGGACTAGCGGAAACAATGAGCAGTTCTTC
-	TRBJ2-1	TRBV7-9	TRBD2	CASSSPRGGRMYNEQFF	TGTGCCAGCAGCTCCCCGAGGGGCGGGAGGATGTACAATGAGCAGTTCTTC
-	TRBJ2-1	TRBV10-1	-	CASSEESSYNEQFF	TGCGCCAGCAGCGAGGAGAGCTCCTACAATGAGCAGTTCTTC
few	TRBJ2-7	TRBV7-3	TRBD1	CASSLRSGTARPPYEQYF	TGTGCCAGCAGCCTCAGATCGGGGACAGCGAGACCCCCCTACGAGCAGTACTTC
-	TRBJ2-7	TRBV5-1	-	CASSGPPLNEQYF	TGCGCCAGCAGCGGCCCACCCTTGAACGAGCAGTACTTC
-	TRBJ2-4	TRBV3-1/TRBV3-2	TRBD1	CASSPGTVLYF	TGTGCCAGCAGCCCAGGGACAGTCCTGTACTTC
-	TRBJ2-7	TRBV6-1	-	CASSERGDSWVNSYEQYF	TGTGCCAGCAGTGAACGCGGAGACAGTTGGGTCAATAGTTACGAGCAGTACTTC
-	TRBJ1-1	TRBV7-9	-	CASSLGDENTEAFF	TGTGCCAGCAGCTTGGGCGACGAGAACACTGAAGCTTTCTTT
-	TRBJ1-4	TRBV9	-	CASSAQQATNEKLFF	TGTGCCAGCAGCGCTCAACAAGCAACTAATGAAAAACTGTTTTTT
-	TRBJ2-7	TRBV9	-	CASSPDGGSSYEQYF	TGTGCCAGCAGCCCAGACGGGGGTAGCTCCTACGAGCAGTACTTC
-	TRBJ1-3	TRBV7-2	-	CASSPHRGTIYF	TGTGCCAGCAGCCCCCACCGGGGCACCATATATTTT
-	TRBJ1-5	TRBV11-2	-	CASSLDKANQPQHF	TGTGCCAGCAGCCTTGACAAAGCCAATCAGCCCCAGCATTTT
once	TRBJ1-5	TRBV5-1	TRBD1	CASSLDGQGHQPQHF	TGCGCCAGCAGCTTGGACGGACAGGGACATCAGCCCCAGCATTTT
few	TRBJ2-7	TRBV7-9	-	CASSAFYEQYF	TGTGCCAGCAGCGCGTTTTACGAGCAGTACTTC
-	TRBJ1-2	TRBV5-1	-	CASSLLANYGYTF	TGCGCCAGCAGCTTGTTAGCGAACTATGGCTACACCTTC
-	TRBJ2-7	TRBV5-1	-	CASSNEGGRGYF	TGCGCCAGCTCAAACGAGGGGGGGAGAGGGTACTTC
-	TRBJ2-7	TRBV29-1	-	CSIQAGALEQYF	TGCAGCATCCAGGCAGGGGCCCTCGAGCAGTACTTC
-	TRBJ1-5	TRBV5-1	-	CASSSDPSGQPQHF	TGCGCCAGCAGCAGCGATCCCTCGGGTCAGCCCCAGCATTTT
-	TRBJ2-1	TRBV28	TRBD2	CASYSGRGVEQFF	TGTGCCAGCTATAGCGGGAGAGGTGTAGAGCAGTTCTTC
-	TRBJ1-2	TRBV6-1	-	CASSEVARGYTF	TGTGCCAGCAGTGAAGTGGCCAGGGGCTACACCTTC
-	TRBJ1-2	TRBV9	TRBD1	CASSGPGQGSGYTF	TGTGCCAGCAGCGGCCCGGGACAGGGCAGTGGCTACACCTTC
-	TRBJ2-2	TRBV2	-	CASSRARVGTGELFF	TGTGCCAGCAGTAGGGCGAGGGTAGGCACCGGGGAGCTGTTTTTT
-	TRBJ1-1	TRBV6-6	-	CASSSPGGGITEAFF	TGTGCCAGCAGTTCACCCGGGGGTGGCATCACTGAAGCTTTCTTT
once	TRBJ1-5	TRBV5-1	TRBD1	CASSLTGQGDQPQHF	TGCGCCAGCAGCTTGACTGGACAGGGGGATCAGCCCCAGCATTTT